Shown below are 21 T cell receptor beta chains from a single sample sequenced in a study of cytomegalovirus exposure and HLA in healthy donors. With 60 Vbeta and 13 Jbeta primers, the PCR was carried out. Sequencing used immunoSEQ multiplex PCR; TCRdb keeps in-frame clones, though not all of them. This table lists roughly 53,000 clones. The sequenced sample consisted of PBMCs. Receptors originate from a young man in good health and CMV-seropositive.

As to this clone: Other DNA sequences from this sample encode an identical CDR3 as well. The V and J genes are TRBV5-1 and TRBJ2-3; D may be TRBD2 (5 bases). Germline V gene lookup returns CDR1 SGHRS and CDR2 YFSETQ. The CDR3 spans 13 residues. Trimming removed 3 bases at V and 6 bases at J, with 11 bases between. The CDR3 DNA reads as TGCGCCAGCAGCTCTAGTGGGAGCGATACGCAGTATTTT. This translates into CASSSSGSDTQYF.

Written as DNA, the CDR3 is TGCGCCAGCAGCTTGAGCAGGGCCGAACAAGAGACCCAGTACTTC. This gives the protein CASSLSRAEQETQYF. This rearrangement joins TRBV5-1 to TRBJ2-5; D is possibly TRBD1 (5 bases). Germline lookup yields CDR1 SGHRS and CDR2 YFSETQ. V dropped 1 base and J dropped 2 bases, with 12 bases sitting between them. This CDR3 spans 15 amino acids.

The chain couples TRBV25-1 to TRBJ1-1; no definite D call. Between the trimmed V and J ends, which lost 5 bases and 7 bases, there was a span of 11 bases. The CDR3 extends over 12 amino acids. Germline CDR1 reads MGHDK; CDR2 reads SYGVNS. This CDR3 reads CASSKDYSEAFF. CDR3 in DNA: TGTGCCAGCAGTAAGGATTACAGTGAAGCTTTCTTT.

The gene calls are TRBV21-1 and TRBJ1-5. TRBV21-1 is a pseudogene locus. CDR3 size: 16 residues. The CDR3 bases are TGTGCCAGCAGCAAAAGCGGCAGGTTCGGCAATCAGCCCCAGCATTTT. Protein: CASSKSGRFGNQPQHF.

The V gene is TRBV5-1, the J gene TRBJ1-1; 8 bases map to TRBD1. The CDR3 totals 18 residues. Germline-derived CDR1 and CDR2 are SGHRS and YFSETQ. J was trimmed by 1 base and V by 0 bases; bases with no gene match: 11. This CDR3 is CASSLGRDRLGPNTEAFF. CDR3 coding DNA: TGCGCCAGCAGCTTGGGCAGGGACAGGTTAGGCCCGAACACTGAAGCTTTCTTT.

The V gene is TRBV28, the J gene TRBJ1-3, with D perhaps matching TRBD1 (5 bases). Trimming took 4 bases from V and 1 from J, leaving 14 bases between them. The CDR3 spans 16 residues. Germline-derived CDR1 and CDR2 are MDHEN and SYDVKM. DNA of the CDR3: TGTGCCAGCAGTTATGCAGGGAAAACTTCTGGAAACACCATATATTTT. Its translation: CASSYAGKTSGNTIYF.

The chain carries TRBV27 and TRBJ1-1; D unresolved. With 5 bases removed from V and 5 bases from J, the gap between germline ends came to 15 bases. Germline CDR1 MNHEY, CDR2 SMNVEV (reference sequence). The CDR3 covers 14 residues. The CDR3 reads CASSKADTTTEAFF. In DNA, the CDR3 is TGTGCCAGCAGTAAAGCGGATACTACGACTGAAGCTTTCTTT.

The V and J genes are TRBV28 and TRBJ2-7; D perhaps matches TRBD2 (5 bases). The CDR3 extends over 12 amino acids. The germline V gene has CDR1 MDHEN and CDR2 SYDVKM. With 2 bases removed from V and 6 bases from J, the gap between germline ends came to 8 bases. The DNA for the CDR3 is TGTGCCAGCAGTTTAGGGAGTGGCGAGCAGTACTTC. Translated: CASSLGSGEQYF.

CDR3 sequence: CAWSGRIPPGTGELFF. CDR3 DNA: TGTGCCTGGAGTGGGCGGATCCCCCCGGGGACCGGGGAGCTGTTTTTT. V usage is TRBV30 and J usage is TRBJ2-2; TRBD2 is a possible D gene (5 bases). The CDR3 has 16 amino acids. V lost 1 base, J lost 5 bases, and 17 bases lay in between. Germline V gives CDR1 GTSNPN, CDR2 SVGIG (reference sequence).

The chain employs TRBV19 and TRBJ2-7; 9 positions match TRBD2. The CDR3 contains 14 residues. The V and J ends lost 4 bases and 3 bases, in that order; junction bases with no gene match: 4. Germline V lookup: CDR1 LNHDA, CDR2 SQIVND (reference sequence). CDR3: CASSTSTSGYEQYF. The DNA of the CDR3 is TGTGCCAGTAGTACCTCGACTAGCGGCTACGAGCAGTACTTC.

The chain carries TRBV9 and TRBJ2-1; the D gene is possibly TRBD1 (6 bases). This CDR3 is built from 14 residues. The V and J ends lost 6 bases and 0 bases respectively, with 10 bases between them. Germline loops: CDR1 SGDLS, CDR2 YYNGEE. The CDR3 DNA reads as TGTGCCAGCAAGGGGGAAGGCTCCTACAATGAGCAGTTCTTC. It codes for CASKGEGSYNEQFF.

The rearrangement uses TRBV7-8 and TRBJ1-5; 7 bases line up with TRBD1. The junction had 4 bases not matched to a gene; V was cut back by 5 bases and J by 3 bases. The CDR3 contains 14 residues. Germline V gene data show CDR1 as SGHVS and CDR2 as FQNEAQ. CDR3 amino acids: CASSPGTANQPQHF. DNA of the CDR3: TGTGCCAGCAGCCCCGGGACAGCCAATCAGCCCCAGCATTTT.

DNA of the CDR3: TGTGCCAGCAGTTCAGGGACAGGGGGTTACAATGAGCAGTTCTTC. It encodes CASSSGTGGYNEQFF. The chain couples TRBV6-5 to TRBJ2-1, with 11 positions matching TRBD1. The V and J ends lost 4 bases and 4 bases, in that order; junction bases with no gene match: 3. This CDR3 comprises 15 residues. Germline V gives CDR1 MNHEY, CDR2 SVGAGI.

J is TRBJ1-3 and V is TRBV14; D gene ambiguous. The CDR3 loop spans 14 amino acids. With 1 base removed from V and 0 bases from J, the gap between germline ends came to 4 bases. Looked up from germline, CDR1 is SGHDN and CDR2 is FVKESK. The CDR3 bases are TGTGCCAGCAGCCAAGTGAGCTCTGGAAACACCATATATTTT. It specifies CASSQVSSGNTIYF.

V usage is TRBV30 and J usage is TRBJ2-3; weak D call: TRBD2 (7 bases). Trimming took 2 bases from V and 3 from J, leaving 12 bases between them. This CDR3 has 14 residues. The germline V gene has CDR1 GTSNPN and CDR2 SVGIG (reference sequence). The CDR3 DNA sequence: TGTGCCTGGAGTAGGGGGGGGAGTACAGATACGCAGTATTTT. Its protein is CAWSRGGSTDTQYF.

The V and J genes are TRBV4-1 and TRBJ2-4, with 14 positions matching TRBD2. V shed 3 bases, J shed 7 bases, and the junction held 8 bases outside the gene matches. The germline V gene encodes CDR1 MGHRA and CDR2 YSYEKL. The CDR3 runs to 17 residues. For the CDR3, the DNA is TGCGCCAGCAGCCATGAGGGACTAGCGGGAGCCCGGAACATTCAGTACTTC. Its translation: CASSHEGLAGARNIQYF.

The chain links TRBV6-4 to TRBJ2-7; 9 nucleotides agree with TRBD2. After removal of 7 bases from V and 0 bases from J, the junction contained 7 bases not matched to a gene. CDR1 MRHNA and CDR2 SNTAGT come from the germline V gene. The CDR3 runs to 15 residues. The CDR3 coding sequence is TGTGCCAGCACGGCTAGCGGGAATCCCTCCTACGAGCAGTACTTC. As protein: CASTASGNPSYEQYF.

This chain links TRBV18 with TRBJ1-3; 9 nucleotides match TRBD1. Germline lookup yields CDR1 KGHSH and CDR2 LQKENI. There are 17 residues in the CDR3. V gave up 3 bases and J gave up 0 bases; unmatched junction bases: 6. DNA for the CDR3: TGTGCCAGCTCACCGAGGGACAGGGTATACTCTGGAAACACCATATATTTT. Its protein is CASSPRDRVYSGNTIYF.

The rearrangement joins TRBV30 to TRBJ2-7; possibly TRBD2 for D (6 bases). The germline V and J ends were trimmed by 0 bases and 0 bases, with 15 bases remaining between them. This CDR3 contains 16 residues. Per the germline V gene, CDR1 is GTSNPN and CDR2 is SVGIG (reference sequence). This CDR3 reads CAWSVQTGGASYEQYF. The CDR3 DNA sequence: TGTGCCTGGAGTGTTCAGACCGGGGGTGCCTCCTACGAGCAGTACTTC.

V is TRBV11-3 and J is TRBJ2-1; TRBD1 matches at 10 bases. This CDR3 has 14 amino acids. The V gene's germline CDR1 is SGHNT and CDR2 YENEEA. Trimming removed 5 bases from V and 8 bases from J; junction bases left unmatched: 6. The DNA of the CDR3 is TGTGCCAGCAGCCAAGGGGACAGGGGTCATGAGCAGTTCTTC. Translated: CASSQGDRGHEQFF.

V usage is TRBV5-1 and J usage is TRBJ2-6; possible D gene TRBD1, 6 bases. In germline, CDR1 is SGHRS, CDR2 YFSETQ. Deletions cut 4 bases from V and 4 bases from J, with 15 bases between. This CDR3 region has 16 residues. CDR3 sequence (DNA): TGCGCCAGCAGCCTCGGGACAATCTCCGGGGCCAACGTCCTGACTTTC. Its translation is CASSLGTISGANVLTF. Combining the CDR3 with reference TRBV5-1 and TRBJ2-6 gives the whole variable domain KAGVTQTPRYLIKTRGQQVTLSCSPISGHRSVSWYQQTPGQGLQFLFEYFSETQRNKGNFPGRFSGRQFSNSRSEMNVSTLELGDSALYLCASSLGTISGANVLTFGAGSRLTVL.